The 30 T cell receptor beta chains below all came from one sample that was sequenced in a study of T cell responses to AZD1222 COVID-19 vaccine. Assay: immunoSEQ multiplex PCR; the TCRdb copy retains only in-frame clones and omits some. The table records approximately 160,000 clones, under 95% of them present only once. The input for sequencing was peripheral blood, taken on day 0 of AZD1222 vaccination. The receptors were gathered from an adult in good health.

This chain connects TRBV18 to TRBJ2-3; D is undetermined. V lost 1 base and J lost 5, with 7 bases in between. The CDR3 extends over 13 amino acids. The germline CDR1 and CDR2 sequences are KGHSH and LQKENI. This chain's CDR3 is CASSPQGGDTQYF. The CDR3 DNA reads as TGTGCCAGCTCACCACAGGGCGGAGATACGCAGTATTTT.

DNA of the CDR3: TGTGCCAGCAGCTTACGGGCCAGCTCCTACAATGAGCAGTTCTTC. Translation: CASSLRASSYNEQFF. The chain links TRBV7-2 to TRBJ2-1, with D hard to call. CDR3 length: 15 residues. Germline lookup yields CDR1 SGHTA and CDR2 FQGNSA. V lost 2 bases, J lost 0 bases, and 8 bases lay in between.

Only one count was recorded for this clone. The chain recombines TRBV19 with TRBJ2-1; 10 bases fit TRBD2. The V and J ends lost 7 bases and 2 bases, in that order; junction bases with no gene match: 2. The CDR3 length is 14 residues. CDR1 and CDR2 from the germline V gene are LNHDA and SQIVND (reference sequence). The CDR3 is CASKSGRAYNEQFF. CDR3 nucleotide sequence: TGTGCCAGTAAGAGCGGGAGGGCCTACAATGAGCAGTTCTTC. The full variable domain, with the rest looked up from reference TRBV19 and TRBJ2-1, is DGGITQSPKYLFRKEGQNVTLSCEQNLNHDAMYWYRQDPGQGLRLIYYSQIVNDFQKGDIAEGYSVSREKKESFPLTVTSAQKNPTAFYLCASKSGRAYNEQFFGPGTRLTVL.

The rearrangement uses TRBV19 and TRBJ2-2; maybe TRBD2 (6 bases). Trimming took off 7 bases at V and 1 base at J, with 13 bases between the two ends. The CDR3 is 15 amino acids. Germline CDR1 reads LNHDA; CDR2 reads SQIVND (reference sequence). The CDR3 nucleotides are TGTGCCAGTAAAGAAGGGGACTTGAACACCGGGGAGCTGTTTTTT. This encodes CASKEGDLNTGELFF.

The chain is built from TRBV5-6 and TRBJ2-4, with TRBD2 matching 10 bases. This CDR3 is 19 amino acids long. After removal of 0 bases from V and 3 bases from J, the junction contained 12 bases not matched to a gene. The germline V gene has CDR1 SGHDT and CDR2 YYEEEE. The chain's CDR3 is CASSLARLAGAPGKNIQYF. CDR3 in DNA: TGTGCCAGCAGCTTGGCGCGACTAGCGGGTGCGCCGGGCAAAAACATTCAGTACTTC.

This clone was recorded only once. The chain carries TRBV2 and TRBJ1-6, with no clear D. Per the germline V gene, CDR1 is SNHLY and CDR2 is FYNNEI. The V end lost 6 bases, the J end lost 8 bases, and 17 bases lay between the germline ends. The CDR3 consists of 15 residues. CDR3 nucleotides: TGTGCCAGCAGCGGTTACCTGAATATGGATTCACCCCTCCACTTT. Protein sequence: CASSGYLNMDSPLHF.

The table lists this clone with a count of one. The genes are TRBV6-1 and TRBJ1-5; 8 bases are shared with TRBD1. Germline assignment: CDR1 MNHNS and CDR2 SASEGT. This CDR3 comprises 21 residues. V dropped 2 bases and J dropped 0; count of bases not matched to a gene: 18. The CDR3 protein is CASSELGYRVTGGYSNQPQHF. For the CDR3, the DNA is TGTGCCAGCAGTGAACTGGGGTACAGGGTAACAGGGGGGTATAGCAATCAGCCCCAGCATTTT.

J is TRBJ1-1 and V is TRBV5-1; D is perhaps TRBD1 (5 bases). Trimming took off 6 bases at V and 2 bases at J, with 14 bases between the two ends. The germline V gene has CDR1 SGHRS and CDR2 YFSETQ. The CDR3 runs to 14 residues. CDR3 sequence (DNA): TGCGCCAGCAAAGCATTGGGGGGAAACACTGAAGCTTTCTTT. This gives the protein CASKALGGNTEAFF.

The V call is TRBV28, the J call TRBJ1-1; D uncertain. There are 12 residues in the CDR3. From germline, CDR1 is MDHEN and CDR2 SYDVKM. The V and J ends lost 6 bases and 0 bases respectively, with 5 bases between them. CDR3 DNA sequence: TGTGCCAGCAGGGTCCTGAACACTGAAGCTTTCTTT. Protein product: CASRVLNTEAFF.

The rearrangement links TRBV19 to TRBJ1-6; TRBD1 matches at 10 bases. V lost 7 bases, J lost 5 bases, and 5 bases stayed unmatched. Germline lookup yields CDR1 LNHDA and CDR2 SQIVND (reference sequence). The length of the CDR3 is 15 residues. The CDR3 loop is CASIRDRGNNSPLHF. CDR3 DNA sequence: TGTGCCAGTATCCGGGACAGGGGTAATAATTCACCCCTCCACTTT.

The V gene is TRBV28, the J gene TRBJ1-3; no clear D. V lost 3 bases and J lost 1, with 7 bases in between. The length of the CDR3 is 14 residues. Per germline, CDR1 MDHEN and CDR2 SYDVKM. The CDR3 reads CASSLGRSGNTIYF. The CDR3 bases are TGTGCCAGCAGTTTGGGCAGGTCTGGAAACACCATATATTTT.

The gene calls are TRBV28 and TRBJ2-7; D unresolved. This CDR3 comprises 14 residues. Germline loops: CDR1 MDHEN, CDR2 SYDVKM. V was cut by 3 bases and J by 3 bases, with 12 bases left in between. The CDR3 loop is CASSFAGFVYEQYF. CDR3 DNA: TGTGCCAGCAGTTTCGCCGGGTTTGTCTACGAGCAGTACTTC.

The chain carries TRBV5-1 and TRBJ1-4; D is possibly TRBD1 (5 bases). V was clipped by 3 bases and J by 4 bases, with 10 bases between them. Germline-derived CDR1 and CDR2 are SGHRS and YFSETQ. This CDR3 is built from 14 residues. The CDR3 bases are TGCGCCAGCAGCTCAGGGCAGATTAATGAAAAACTGTTTTTT. Translation gives CASSSGQINEKLFF.

The chain joins TRBV19 to TRBJ1-3; D uncertain. Trimming stripped 7 bases from V and 4 bases from J, with 20 bases between. The CDR3 has 16 residues. Germline values: CDR1 LNHDA, CDR2 SQIVND (reference sequence). The CDR3 bases are TGTGCCAGTACCGCCATCCCAGGCGCTAGAGGAAACACCATATATTTT. Its translation: CASTAIPGARGNTIYF.

V usage is TRBV28 and J usage is TRBJ2-5; maybe TRBD1 (6 bases). The CDR3 length is 14 residues. Germline assignment: CDR1 MDHEN and CDR2 SYDVKM. The V and J ends lost 6 bases and 6 bases respectively, with 17 bases between them. CDR3 in amino acids: CASSPPGVGKTQYF. The CDR3 DNA reads as TGTGCCAGCAGCCCTCCAGGGGTAGGAAAGACCCAGTACTTC.

This sequence joins TRBV19 and TRBJ1-5; no clear D gene. V was trimmed by 4 bases and J by 4 bases, leaving 14 bases between them. Germline V gene data show CDR1 as LNHDA and CDR2 as SQIVND (reference sequence). The CDR3 contains 15 residues. The CDR3 loop reads CASSKEGERNQPQHF. CDR3 nucleotides: TGTGCCAGTAGTAAGGAGGGTGAAAGAAATCAGCCCCAGCATTTT.

The rearrangement links TRBV28 to TRBJ2-1; tentatively, D is TRBD2 (7 bases). Germline CDR1 and CDR2: MDHEN and SYDVKM. V lost 3 bases and J 6 bases, leaving 12 bases between the germline ends. This CDR3 is 14 amino acids long. This chain's CDR3 is CASSFAGAINEQFF. CDR3 bases: TGTGCCAGCAGTTTCGCGGGGGCGATCAATGAGCAGTTCTTC.

The chain is built from TRBV6-2 or TRBV6-3 and TRBJ1-2, with D maybe TRBD1 (5 bases). V lost 1 base and J 0 bases, leaving 15 bases between the germline ends. CDR1 is MNHEY and CDR2 is SVGEGT in the germline V gene. The CDR3 contains 17 residues. The DNA for the CDR3 is TGTGCCAGCAGTTACTACTCCCCCCCGACAGCTAACTATGGCTACACCTTC. Its translation: CASSYYSPPTANYGYTF.

The chain couples TRBV28 to TRBJ2-1, with D maybe TRBD1 (6 bases). Germline V gene lookup returns CDR1 MDHEN and CDR2 SYDVKM. This CDR3 contains 13 residues. Between the trimmed V and J ends, which lost 3 bases and 7 bases, there was a span of 10 bases. In DNA form, the CDR3 reads TGTGCCAGCAGTTTGGGGGCCTGGAATGAGCAGTTCTTC. Translation gives CASSLGAWNEQFF.

V gene TRBV28 combines with J gene TRBJ2-7; 8 nucleotides align to TRBD1. This CDR3 is built from 14 residues. From germline, CDR1 is MDHEN and CDR2 SYDVKM. With V trimmed by 3 bases and J by 5 bases, 6 bases remained unmatched. Here the CDR3 DNA reads TGTGCCAGCAGTTTTGTGGACAGGGCCCACGAGCAGTACTTC. Translation gives CASSFVDRAHEQYF.

This sequence joins TRBV11-2 and TRBJ1-1; 9 bases are shared with TRBD1. The CDR3 contains 11 residues. Trimming at V came to 7 bases and at J to 10 bases, leaving 4 bases not matched to a gene. Germline CDR1 is SGHAT and CDR2 is FQNNGV. The CDR3 protein is CASIRQGGAFF. CDR3 sequence (DNA): TGTGCCAGCATCAGACAGGGGGGAGCTTTCTTT. Full variable domain (missing parts from reference TRBV11-2 and TRBJ1-1): EAGVAQSPRYKIIEKRQSVAFWCNPISGHATLYWYQQILGQGPKLLIQFQNNGVVDDSQLPKDRFSAERLKGVDSTLKIQPAKLEDSAVYLCASIRQGGAFFGQGTRLTVV.

The chain employs TRBV19 and TRBJ2-5; the D gene is possibly TRBD1 (5 bases). CDR1 is LNHDA and CDR2 is SQIVND in the germline V gene (reference sequence). CDR3 length: 15 residues. Trimming removed 7 bases from V and 2 bases from J, with 17 bases in between. CDR3: CASTNPQGTQETQYF. In DNA form, the CDR3 reads TGTGCCAGTACCAATCCCCAGGGTACTCAAGAGACCCAGTACTTC.

With respect to this clone: The germline gene is not matched at one end of the junction; a read error may be the cause. This chain uses TRBV7-3 with TRBJ2-2; tentative D call: TRBD1 (6 bases). Germline lookup yields CDR1 SGHTA and CDR2 FQGTGA. There are 14 residues in the CDR3. CDR3 DNA: TGTGCCAGCAGCGACACAGGGAACGCCGGGGAGCTGTTTTTT. Translating gives CASSDTGNAGELFF.

Only a few counts were recorded for this clone. The chain has TRBV19 and TRBJ1-4, with D possibly matching TRBD1 (6 bases). From germline, CDR1 is LNHDA and CDR2 SQIVND (reference sequence). This CDR3 comprises 19 residues. Trimming pared 7 bases from V and 8 bases from J, leaving 32 bases between. In nucleotides, the CDR3 is TGTGCCAGTAATGTCCCCCCAGTTAGACAGGAGTTCGAAGAAGAAAAACTGTTTTTT. Translating gives CASNVPPVRQEFEEEKLFF.

The chain carries TRBV6-6 and TRBJ2-2, with 9 positions matching TRBD2. Germline CDR1 reads MNHNY; CDR2 reads SVGAGI (reference sequence). Trimming at V came to 6 bases and at J to 6 bases, leaving 11 bases not matched to a gene. This CDR3 spans 16 amino acids. For the CDR3, the DNA is TGTGCCAGCAGCCGATCTAGCGGGAATTGGGCCGGGGAGCTGTTTTTT. It codes for CASSRSSGNWAGELFF.

This chain uses TRBV6-4 with TRBJ2-3, with D perhaps TRBD1 or TRBD2 (5 bases each). The ends were cut back, 3 bases at V and 3 bases at J, with 10 bases in the middle. From germline, CDR1 is MRHNA and CDR2 SNTAGT. CDR3 length equals 14 residues. CDR3 sequence reads: CASSEGRGTDTQYF. The CDR3 DNA is TGTGCCAGCAGTGAGGGACGTGGGACAGATACGCAGTATTTT.

The rearrangement links TRBV7-9 to TRBJ2-1, with unresolved D. With 4 bases removed from V and 1 base from J, the gap between germline ends came to 5 bases. This CDR3 region has 13 residues. Germline assignment: CDR1 SEHNR and CDR2 FQNEAQ (reference sequence). The CDR3 loop is CASSSGSYNEQFF. The DNA of the CDR3 is TGTGCCAGCAGCTCCGGATCCTACAATGAGCAGTTCTTC.

The gene calls are TRBV27 and TRBJ2-4, with 7 bases matching TRBD2. Looked up from germline, CDR1 is MNHEY and CDR2 is SMNVEV (reference sequence). Trimming cost V 6 bases and J 4 bases; bases outside gene matches: 3. The CDR3 contains 13 residues. The CDR3 sequence is CASRASGKNIQYF. The CDR3 nucleotides read TGTGCCAGCAGGGCTAGCGGAAAAAACATTCAGTACTTC.

CDR3 bases: TGTGCCAGCAGCCGACAAACACCCGGGGAGCTGTTTTTT. Amino acids: CASSRQTPGELFF. V usage is TRBV4-2 and J usage is TRBJ2-2; D not resolved. The CDR3 covers 13 residues. Germline lookup yields CDR1 LGHNA and CDR2 YNFKEQ. V was pared by 4 bases and J by 6 bases, with 9 bases between.

The V and J genes are TRBV7-2 and TRBJ2-1; 8 nucleotides align to TRBD2. The CDR3 contains 15 residues. V lost 6 bases to trimming and J lost 7 bases; unmatched junction nucleotides: 11. Germline assignment: CDR1 SGHTA and CDR2 FQGNSA. The CDR3 sequence: CASRTSAVKKNEQFF. The CDR3 DNA reads TGTGCCAGCAGGACTAGCGCCGTTAAAAAGAATGAGCAGTTCTTC.